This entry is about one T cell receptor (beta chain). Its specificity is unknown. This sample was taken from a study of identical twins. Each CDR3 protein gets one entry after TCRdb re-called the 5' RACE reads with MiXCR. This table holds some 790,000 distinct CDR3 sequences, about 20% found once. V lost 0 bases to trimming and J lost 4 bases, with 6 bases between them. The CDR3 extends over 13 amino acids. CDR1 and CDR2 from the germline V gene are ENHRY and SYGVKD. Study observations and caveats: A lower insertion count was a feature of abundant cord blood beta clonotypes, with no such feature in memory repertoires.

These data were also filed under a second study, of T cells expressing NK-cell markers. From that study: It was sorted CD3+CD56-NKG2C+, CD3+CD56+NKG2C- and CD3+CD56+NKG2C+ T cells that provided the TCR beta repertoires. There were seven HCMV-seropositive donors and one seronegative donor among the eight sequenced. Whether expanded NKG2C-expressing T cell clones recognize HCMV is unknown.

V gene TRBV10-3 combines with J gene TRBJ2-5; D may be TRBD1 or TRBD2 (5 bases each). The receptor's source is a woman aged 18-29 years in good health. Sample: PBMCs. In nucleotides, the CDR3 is TGTGCCATCAGTGAGTCTGGGGGAGAGACCCAGTACTTC. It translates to CAISESGGETQYF.